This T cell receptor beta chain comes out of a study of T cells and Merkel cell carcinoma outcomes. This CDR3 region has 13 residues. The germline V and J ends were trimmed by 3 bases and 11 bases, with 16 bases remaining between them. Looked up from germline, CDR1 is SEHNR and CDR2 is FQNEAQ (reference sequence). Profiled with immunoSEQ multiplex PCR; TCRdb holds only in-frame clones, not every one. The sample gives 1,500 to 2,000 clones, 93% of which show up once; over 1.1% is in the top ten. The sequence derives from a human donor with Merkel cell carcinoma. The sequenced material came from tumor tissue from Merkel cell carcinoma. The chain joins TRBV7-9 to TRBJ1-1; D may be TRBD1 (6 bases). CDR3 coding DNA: TGTGCCAGCAGCTTTCCGGAAGGGGGGCTGGCTTTCTTT. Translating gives CASSFPEGGLAFF.